This T cell receptor (beta chain) was recovered during a study of blood T cell repertoires in COVID-19. For the study at large: The United States, Italy and Spain were the sources of the acute and convalescent COVID-19 samples.

Between the trimmed V and J ends, which lost 4 bases and 4 bases, there was a span of 11 bases. Germline-derived CDR1 and CDR2 are SGHRS and YFSETQ. The CDR3 is 13 residues long. Authors' processing steps: Amplifying reference gene primers gave estimates of nucleated cell counts. Only in-frame clones appear in the TCRdb table, and some are missing; sequencing was by immunoSEQ multiplex PCR. The V and J calls and clone size come from that table; D and trimming were worked out from the DNA. Of 200,000 to 250,000 clones in the sample, 92% are singletons; the top ten hold approximately 1.2%. Sequenced: peripheral blood. The J gene is TRBJ1-2, the V gene TRBV5-1; TRBD1 might be the D (5 bases). The clonotype comes from a man in his thirties or forties with acute or convalescent COVID-19. CDR3 DNA sequence: TGCGCCAGCAGCCCCCAGGGAGGCTATGGCTACACCTTC. This translates into CASSPQGGYGYTF.